A selection of T cell receptor beta chains follows, all from one sample in a study of OX40 agonist ivuxolimab in advanced cancers. Generated by immunoSEQ multiplex PCR, the TCRdb table keeps only in-frame clones and is missing some. Of approximately 100,000 clones listed, around nine tenths are singletons. Sequenced here: CD4+ or CD8+ T cells sorted from blood, sampled in a trial of the OX40 agonist ivuxolimab. These receptors all stem from an adult with an advanced solid tumor such as melanoma, head and neck, liver or kidney cancer. The CDR3 runs from the conserved cysteine through the conserved F or W. The D gene is left open where the match is weak. Some rows mark clone size as missing; the rest say once, few, many or name a class of expanded clone.

clone size	D gene	V gene	J gene	CDR3 DNA	CDR3 protein
once	TRBD1	TRBV5-1	TRBJ1-2	TGCGCCAGCAGCGGCACCGGGACAGTCCCCTATGGCTACACCTTC	CASSGTGTVPYGYTF
-	TRBD1	TRBV6-1	TRBJ1-1	TGTGCCAGCAGTGAAGCCCGGGACAGTACAGCTTTCTTT	CASSEARDSTAFF
-	-	TRBV6-5	TRBJ1-6	TGTGCCAGCAGGGTCATAGACAGGAATTCACCCCTCCACTTT	CASRVIDRNSPLHF
-	-	TRBV2	TRBJ2-4	TGTGCCAGCAGTGAAGCGCTTACCAAAAACATTCAGTACTTC	CASSEALTKNIQYF
-	-	TRBV28	TRBJ2-7	TGTGCCAGCAGCACTCCTGGGGCCAGTTCCTACGAGCAGTACTTC	CASSTPGASSYEQYF
-	-	TRBV7-8	TRBJ1-1	TGTGCCAGCAGCTCTAGAGGGGGGACAACCATGAACACTGAAGCTTTCTTT	CASSSRGGTTMNTEAFF
-	-	TRBV7-2	TRBJ1-6	TGTGCCAGCAGCTTATTCAGGGCTAGTAATTCACCCCTCCACTTT	CASSLFRASNSPLHF
-	-	TRBV5-1	TRBJ1-2	TGCGCCAGCAGCTTGGGGGCATACTATGGCTACACCTTC	CASSLGAYYGYTF
-	TRBD1	TRBV2	TRBJ2-3	TGTGCCAGCACCGGGACAGGGGGCGGGCAGTATTTT	CASTGTGGGQYF
-	-	TRBV2	TRBJ1-1	TGTGCCAGCAGTGATAGGCAGGGGTCGGAAGCTTTCTTT	CASSDRQGSEAFF
-	TRBD1	TRBV6-5	TRBJ1-3	TGTGCCAGCAGAAAGACAGGGTTAACTGGAAACACCATATATTTT	CASRKTGLTGNTIYF
-	TRBD1	TRBV28	TRBJ1-2	TGTGCCAGCAGTAGGACAGGCGACGCCTTGTACTATGGCTACACCTTC	CASSRTGDALYYGYTF
-	-	TRBV6-1	TRBJ2-4	TGTGCCAGCAGTATCCGGGACGGAAACATTCAGTACTTC	CASSIRDGNIQYF
once	-	TRBV5-1	TRBJ2-1	TGCGCCAGCAGCTTGGGTGGTTTGGAGATCAATGAGCAGTTCTTC	CASSLGGLEINEQFF
-	-	TRBV7-3	TRBJ1-5	TGTGCCAGCAGCTTAAGACCGGGGCAGCCCCAGCATTTT	CASSLRPGQPQHF
-	TRBD2	TRBV5-1	TRBJ2-1	TGCGCCAGCAGCCCGCGGACTAGTGGGGAGGGTAATGAGCAGTTCTTC	CASSPRTSGEGNEQFF
-	TRBD1	TRBV7-6	TRBJ2-7	TGTGCCAGCAGCTTAACGGGGACAGGCACCTACGAGCAGTACTTC	CASSLTGTGTYEQYF
-	TRBD1	TRBV5-4	TRBJ2-2	TGTGCCAGCAGCTTGGGGGTTGGGACAGCGAACACCGGGGAGCTGTTTTTT	CASSLGVGTANTGELFF
-	-	TRBV19	TRBJ1-1	TGTGCCAGTAGTATTCAGGTGGAGAACACTGAAGCTTTCTTT	CASSIQVENTEAFF
few	TRBD1	TRBV7-9	TRBJ1-1	TGTGCCAGCAGCACATACAGGGGTAGAACTGAAGCTTTCTTT	CASSTYRGRTEAFF
-	TRBD1	TRBV11-2	TRBJ1-3	TGTGCCAGCAGCTTTTACAGGGGCGCATCTGGAAACACCATATATTTT	CASSFYRGASGNTIYF
-	-	TRBV5-1	TRBJ1-2	TGCGCCAGCAGCCTGGGGGTGGGAGCTAACTATGGCTACACCTTC	CASSLGVGANYGYTF
-	-	TRBV7-9	TRBJ2-5	TGTGCCAGCAGTTTAACTAGTGGAAGGGGGGAGACCCAGTACTTC	CASSLTSGRGETQYF
few	-	TRBV20-1	TRBJ2-1	TGCAGTGCTACAGTGGCCGAGCAGTTCTTC	CSATVAEQFF
-	-	TRBV5-1	TRBJ1-1	TGCGCCAGCAGCCGCGTAGACGACAGCCGCGCTGAAGCTTTCTTT	CASSRVDDSRAEAFF
-	-	TRBV6-5	TRBJ1-1	TGTGCCAGCATGGGCTCGGGGACTGAAGCTTTCTTT	CASMGSGTEAFF
-	-	TRBV6-5	TRBJ1-2	TGTGCCAGCAGCCCCGGGGGGGTAGTTTACTATGGCTACACCTTC	CASSPGGVVYYGYTF
-	TRBD1	TRBV15	TRBJ1-5	TGTGCCACCAGCAGGGACAGGAGAAGCGTAGCTCAGCCCCAGCATTTT	CATSRDRRSVAQPQHF
-	-	TRBV27	TRBJ2-4	TGTGCCAGCAGTCCCCGAGATATAGCCAAAAACATTCAGTACTTC	CASSPRDIAKNIQYF
-	-	TRBV28	TRBJ2-2	TGTGCCAGCAGTTTATCAGGTTACGGGGAGCTGTTTTTT	CASSLSGYGELFF
-	-	TRBV6-1	TRBJ1-2	TGTGCCAGCAGTGAAATGGACGGACGCTATGGCTACACCTTC	CASSEMDGRYGYTF
-	-	TRBV7-9	TRBJ2-3	TGTGCCAGCAGCCTGGGGACTACGCAGTATTTT	CASSLGTTQYF
-	-	TRBV10-3	TRBJ1-1	TGTGCCATCAGTGAGGGGGTGGGGAGGACTGAAGCTTTCTTT	CAISEGVGRTEAFF